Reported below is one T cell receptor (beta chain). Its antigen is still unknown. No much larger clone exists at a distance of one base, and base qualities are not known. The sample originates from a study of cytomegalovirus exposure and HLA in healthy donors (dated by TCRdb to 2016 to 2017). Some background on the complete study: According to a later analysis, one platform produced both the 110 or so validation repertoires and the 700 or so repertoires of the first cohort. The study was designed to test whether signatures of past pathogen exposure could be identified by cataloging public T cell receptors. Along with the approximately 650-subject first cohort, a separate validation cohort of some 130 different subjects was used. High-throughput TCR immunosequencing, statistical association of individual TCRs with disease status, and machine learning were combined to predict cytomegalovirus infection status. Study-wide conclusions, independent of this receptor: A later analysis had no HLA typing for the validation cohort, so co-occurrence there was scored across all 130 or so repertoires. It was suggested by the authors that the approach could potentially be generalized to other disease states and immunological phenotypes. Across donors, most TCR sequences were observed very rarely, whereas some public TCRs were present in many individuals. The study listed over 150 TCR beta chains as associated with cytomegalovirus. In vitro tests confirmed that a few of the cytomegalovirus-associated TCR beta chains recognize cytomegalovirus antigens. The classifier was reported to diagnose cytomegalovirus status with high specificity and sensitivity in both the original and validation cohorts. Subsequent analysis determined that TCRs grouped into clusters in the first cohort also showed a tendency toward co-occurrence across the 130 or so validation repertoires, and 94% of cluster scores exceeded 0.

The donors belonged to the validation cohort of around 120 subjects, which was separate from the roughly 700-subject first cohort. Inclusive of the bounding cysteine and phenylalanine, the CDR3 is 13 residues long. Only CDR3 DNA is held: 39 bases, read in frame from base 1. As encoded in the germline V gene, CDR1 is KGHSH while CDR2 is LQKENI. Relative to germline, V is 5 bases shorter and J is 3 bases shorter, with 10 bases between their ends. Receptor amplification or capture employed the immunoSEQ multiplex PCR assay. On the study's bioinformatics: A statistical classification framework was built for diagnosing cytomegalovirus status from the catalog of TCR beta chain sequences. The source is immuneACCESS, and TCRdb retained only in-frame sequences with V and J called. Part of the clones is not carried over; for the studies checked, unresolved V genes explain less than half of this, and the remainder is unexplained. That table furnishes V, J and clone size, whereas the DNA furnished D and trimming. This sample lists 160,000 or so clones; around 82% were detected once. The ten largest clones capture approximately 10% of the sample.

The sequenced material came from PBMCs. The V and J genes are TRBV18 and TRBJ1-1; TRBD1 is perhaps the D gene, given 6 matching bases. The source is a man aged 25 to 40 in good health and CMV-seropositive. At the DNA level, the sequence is TGTGCCAGCTCATCGGCAGGGGACACTGAAGCTTTCTTT. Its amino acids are CASSSAGDTEAFF.